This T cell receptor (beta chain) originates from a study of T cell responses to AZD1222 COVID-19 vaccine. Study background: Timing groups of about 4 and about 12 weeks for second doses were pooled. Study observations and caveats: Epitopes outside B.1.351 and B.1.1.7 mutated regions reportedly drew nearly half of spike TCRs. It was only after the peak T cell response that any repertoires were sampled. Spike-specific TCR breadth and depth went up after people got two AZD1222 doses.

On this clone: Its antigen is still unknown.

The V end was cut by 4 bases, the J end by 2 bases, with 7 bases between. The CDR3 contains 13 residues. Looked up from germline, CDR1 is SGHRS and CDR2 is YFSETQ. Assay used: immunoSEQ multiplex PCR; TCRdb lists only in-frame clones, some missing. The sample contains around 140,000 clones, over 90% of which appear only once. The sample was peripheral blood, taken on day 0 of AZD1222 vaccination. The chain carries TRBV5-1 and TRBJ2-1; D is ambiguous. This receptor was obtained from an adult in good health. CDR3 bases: TGCGCCAGCAGCGTCGGCCCCTACAATGAGCAGTTCTTC. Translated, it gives CASSVGPYNEQFF.